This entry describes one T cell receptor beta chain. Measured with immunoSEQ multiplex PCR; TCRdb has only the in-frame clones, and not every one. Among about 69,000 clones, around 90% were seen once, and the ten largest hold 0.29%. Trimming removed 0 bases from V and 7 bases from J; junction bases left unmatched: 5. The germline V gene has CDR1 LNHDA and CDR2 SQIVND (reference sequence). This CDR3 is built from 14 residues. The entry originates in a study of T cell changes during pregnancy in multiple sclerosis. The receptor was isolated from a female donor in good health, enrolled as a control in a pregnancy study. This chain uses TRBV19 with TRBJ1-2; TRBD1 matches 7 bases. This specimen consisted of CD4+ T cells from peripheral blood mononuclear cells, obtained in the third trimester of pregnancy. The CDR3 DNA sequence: TGTGCCAGTAGTATAGACAGGGGGAGTCGTGGCTACACCTTC. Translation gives CASSIDRGSRGYTF.